Listed below are T cell receptor beta chains from one sample, sequenced in a study of shared clonotypes between healthy human individuals. Some clones are missing from TCRdb's copy, which holds only in-frame ones; the method was immunoSEQ multiplex PCR. The sample comprises approximately 2,000,000 clones, 92% of which are singletons, and 0.37% rests with the top ten. The sequenced material came from naive CD4+ T cells from PBMCs. These receptors were taken from a man younger than 30 in good health. Some clones in this sample may be carry-over from other donors' samples. Both conserved end residues are part of each CDR3. Fields, in order: clone size, D gene, CDR3 length, V gene, J gene, CDR3 DNA, CDR3 protein. A D gene is named only where the DNA matches it firmly. Expanded clones get a size class; other rows say once, few or many, or leave the size out.

>-|-|14|TRBV6-5|TRBJ2-2
TGTGCCAGCAGTTACGGGACATACACCGGGGAGCTGTTTTTT
CASSYGTYTGELFF
>-|TRBD1|16|TRBV7-8|TRBJ2-1
TGTGCCAGCAGCCCCATGGGGACAGGGGGCCTGTATGAGCAGTTCTTC
CASSPMGTGGLYEQFF
>once|-|15|TRBV4-1|TRBJ1-5
TGCGCCAGCAGCCAAGATAACGCCGGGATGAGACGGAAGCATTTT
CASSQDNAGMRRKHF
>-|-|13|TRBV7-3|TRBJ2-1
TGTGCCAGCAGCTTATCCCAGTACAATGAGCAGTTCTTC
CASSLSQYNEQFF
>-|TRBD1|17|TRBV9|TRBJ1-2
TGTGCCAGCAGCGAAACAATGAGGACAGGGGAGTCAGATGGCTACACCTTC
CASSETMRTGESDGYTF
>-|-|14|TRBV7-2|TRBJ1-2
TGTGCCAGCAGCTTGCCCTCGGGGGACTATGGCTACACCTTC
CASSLPSGDYGYTF
>-|TRBD2|18|TRBV9|TRBJ2-3
TGTGCCAGCAGCGTAACTAGCGGGAGGTTCCCCAGCACAGATACGCAGTATTTT
CASSVTSGRFPSTDTQYF
>-|-|13|TRBV7-9|TRBJ2-3
TGTGCCAGCAGCTTATTCGCCCCAGATACGCAGTATTTT
CASSLFAPDTQYF
>-|-|15|TRBV7-2|TRBJ1-5
TGTGCCAGCAGCTTGAGGTCGGGAGCGAATCAGCCCCAGCATTTT
CASSLRSGANQPQHF
>once|TRBD1|17|TRBV5-6|TRBJ1-1
TGTGCCAGCAGCCCCGTCCCGGGACAGGGTTGGGGTACTGAAGCTTTCTTT
CASSPVPGQGWGTEAFF
>-|TRBD1|15|TRBV18|TRBJ2-5
TGTGCCAGCTCACCACCGGGGACAGGGGTAGAGACCCAGTACTTC
CASSPPGTGVETQYF
>once|-|10|TRBV6-4|TRBJ1-1
TGTGCCAGCCAGGCAGGGGAAGCTTTCTTT
CASQAGEAFF
>-|-|12|TRBV28|TRBJ2-1
TGTGCCAGCAGTGTCAGGTCCAATGAGCAGTTCTTC
CASSVRSNEQFF
>-|TRBD2|18|TRBV7-2|TRBJ2-2
TGTGCCAGCAGCTTCTTAGGACTAGCGGGAGGGGGCACCGGGGAGCTGTTTTTT
CASSFLGLAGGGTGELFF
>few|-|14|TRBV6-1|TRBJ2-7
TGTGCCACCCAAATCGGGACCCTCTCCTACGAGCAGTACTTC
CATQIGTLSYEQYF
>once|-|14|TRBV19|TRBJ1-5
TGTGCCAGTTTAGGGGGGAGCGCTAATCAGCCCCAGCATTTT
CASLGGSANQPQHF
>few|-|15|TRBV27|TRBJ1-4
TGTGCCAGCACCCCCCTTGGGAATTTGAGGGAAAAACTGTTTTTT
CASTPLGNLREKLFF
>-|-|12|TRBV11-3|TRBJ1-1
TGTGCCAGCAGCCTCGACAGGACTGAAGCTTTCTTT
CASSLDRTEAFF
>-|TRBD1|13|TRBV6-5|TRBJ1-2
TGTGCCAGCAGGCCGACAGGGAACTATGGCTACACCTTC
CASRPTGNYGYTF
>-|-|14|TRBV5-1|TRBJ1-1
TGCGCCAGCAGCACACGGGCCCCGAACACTGAAGCTTTCTTT
CASSTRAPNTEAFF
>-|-|14|TRBV15|TRBJ1-3
TGTGCCACCAGCAGAGGGGTTGGCGGAAACACCATATATTTT
CATSRGVGGNTIYF
>-|-|14|TRBV6-1|TRBJ1-2
TGTGCCAGCAGTGACGGGGTCCCAACTGGGGGCTACACCTTC
CASSDGVPTGGYTF